The next 5 T cell receptor beta chains were all read from a single sample in a study of monozygotic twins with inflammatory bowel disease (dated by TCRdb to the late 2010s). The library relied on 5' RACE. The sample was run on an Illumina HiSeq 2500. With the reads reprocessed by TCRdb, a single entry stands for each CDR3 protein sequence and no DNA is reported. In this sample's table one finds 150,000 or so distinct CDR3 sequences. The ten largest clones take up 1% to 1.5% of the sample. Sequences were obtained from blood. These receptors originate from a human donor with ulcerative colitis or Crohn's disease, or a healthy co-twin of an affected twin (not recorded which).

CDR3 residues: CASSSSRGFAGGPYEQYF. This chain connects TRBV5-5 to TRBJ2-7; the D call of TRBD1 rests on TCRdb alone, since no DNA is present to check it. Per germline, CDR1 SGHKS and CDR2 YYEKEE (reference sequence). The CDR3 runs 18 residues.

The chain links TRBV12-3 or TRBV12-4 to TRBJ2-6. CDR3 size: 13 residues. CDR3: CASIYSGANVLTF.

The chain uses TRBV5-1 and TRBJ1-2. This CDR3 has 15 amino acids. The germline gives CDR1 SGHRS, CDR2 YFSETQ. This CDR3 reads CASSLVAETNYGYTF. The full variable domain, its missing parts supplied by reference TRBV5-1 and TRBJ1-2, is KAGVTQTPRYLIKTRGQQVTLSCSPISGHRSVSWYQQTPGQGLQFLFEYFSETQRNKGNFPGRFSGRQFSNSRSEMNVSTLELGDSALYLCASSLVAETNYGYTFGSGTRLTVV.

The CDR3 sequence is CASSPPMRFSSGNTIYF. The J gene is TRBJ1-3, the V gene TRBV7-9; checking the TCRdb D call of TRBD1 is not possible without DNA. Germline assignment: CDR1 SEHNR and CDR2 FQNEAQ (reference sequence). This CDR3 has 17 amino acids.

The chain uses TRBV4-2 and TRBJ2-5; without DNA, the TCRdb call of TRBD2 cannot be checked. This CDR3 comprises 16 residues. CDR1 is LGHNA, CDR2 YNFKEQ, per germline. The CDR3 sequence: CASSDGLAGGLETQYF.